The clone carrying this T cell receptor (beta chain) has only a few counts. Its antigen is unidentified. This CDR3 comprises 14 residues. V lost 0 bases to trimming and J lost 0 bases, with 6 bases between them. Germline V gives CDR1 MNHEY, CDR2 SVGAGI. Unsorted libraries came from 2 million PBMCs stored at -80 °C. The data are from a study of neurological immune-mediated disorders. Study-wide findings and caveats: HTLV-1-associated myelopathy displayed the greatest TCR clonal expansion, and multiple sclerosis exhibited the smallest, lower than that of healthy controls. One cluster of related CDR3 sequences contained, by phylogenetic grouping, the repertoires of 18 of 34 multiple sclerosis patients and formed a possible signature. None of the CDR3 amino acid sequences of expanded clones were shared across subjects, and this suggested private repertoires in all groups.

TCRdb processed the 5' RACE reads anew with MiXCR; each CDR3 protein has one entry. The sample has 45,000 to 70,000 distinct CDR3 sequences; 4% to 5.5% are singletons. The sequence derives from a man between 45 and 60 years old with multiple sclerosis. The chain links TRBV6-5 to TRBJ2-7, with unresolved D. The sample comprised PBMCs. In nucleotides, the CDR3 is TGTGCCAGCAGTTACTCACTGGACTCCTACGAGCAGTACTTC. It specifies CASSYSLDSYEQYF.